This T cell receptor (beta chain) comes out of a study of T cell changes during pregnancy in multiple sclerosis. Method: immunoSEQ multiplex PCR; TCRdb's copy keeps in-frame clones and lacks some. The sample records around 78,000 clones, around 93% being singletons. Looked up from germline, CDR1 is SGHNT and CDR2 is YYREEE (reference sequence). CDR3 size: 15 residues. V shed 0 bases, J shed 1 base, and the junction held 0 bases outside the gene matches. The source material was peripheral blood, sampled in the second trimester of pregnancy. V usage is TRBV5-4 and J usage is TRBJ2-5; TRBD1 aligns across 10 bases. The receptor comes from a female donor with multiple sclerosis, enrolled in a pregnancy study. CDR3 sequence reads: CASSLGDRGQETQYF. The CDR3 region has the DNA TGTGCCAGCAGCTTGGGGGACAGGGGCCAAGAGACCCAGTACTTC.